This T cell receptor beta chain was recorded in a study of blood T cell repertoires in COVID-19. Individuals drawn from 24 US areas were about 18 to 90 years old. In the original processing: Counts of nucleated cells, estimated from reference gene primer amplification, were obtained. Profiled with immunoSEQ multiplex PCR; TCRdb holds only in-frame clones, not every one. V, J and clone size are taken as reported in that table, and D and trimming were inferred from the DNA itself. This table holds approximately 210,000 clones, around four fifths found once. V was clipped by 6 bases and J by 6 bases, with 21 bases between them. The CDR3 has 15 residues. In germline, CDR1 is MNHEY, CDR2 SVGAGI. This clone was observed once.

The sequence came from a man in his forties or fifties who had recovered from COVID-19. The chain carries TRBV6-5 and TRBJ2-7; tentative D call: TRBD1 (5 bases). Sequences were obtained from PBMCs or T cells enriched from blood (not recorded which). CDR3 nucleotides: TGTGCCAGCAGCGTCAACGGACATTTAGGATCCGAGCAGTACTTC. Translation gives CASSVNGHLGSEQYF.